This T cell receptor (beta chain) was recovered during a study of T cells in Graves' hyperthyroidism and ophthalmopathy. TCR beta CDR3 sequences were amplified from RNA transcripts. The HTBI set primed first-round TCR CDR3 RT-PCR. TCRdb processed the multiplex PCR reads anew with MiXCR; each CDR3 protein has one entry. The sample lists hundreds of thousands of distinct CDR3 sequences; about 15% were seen once. CDR1 is GTSNPN, CDR2 SVGIG, per germline (reference sequence). The ends lost 1 base at V and 5 bases at J; junction bases unmatched: 7. The CDR3 contains 14 residues. This clonotype has at least ten counts. Extraction of PBMCs used under 13 ml of fresh peripheral blood.

This TCR was recovered from a young man with Graves' ophthalmopathy. The V gene is TRBV30, the J gene TRBJ1-1, with 7 bases lining up with TRBD1. What was sequenced was blood. This CDR3 reads CAWSDIQGWTEAFF. The CDR3 coding sequence is TGTGCCTGGAGTGACATACAGGGGTGGACTGAAGCTTTCTTT. Variable domain in full (rest from reference TRBV30 and TRBJ1-1): SQTIHQWPATLVQPVGSPLSLECTVEGTSNPNLYWYRQAAGRGLQLLFYSVGIGQISSEVPQNLSASRPQDRQFILSSKKLLLSDSGFYLCAWSDIQGWTEAFFGQGTRLTVV.